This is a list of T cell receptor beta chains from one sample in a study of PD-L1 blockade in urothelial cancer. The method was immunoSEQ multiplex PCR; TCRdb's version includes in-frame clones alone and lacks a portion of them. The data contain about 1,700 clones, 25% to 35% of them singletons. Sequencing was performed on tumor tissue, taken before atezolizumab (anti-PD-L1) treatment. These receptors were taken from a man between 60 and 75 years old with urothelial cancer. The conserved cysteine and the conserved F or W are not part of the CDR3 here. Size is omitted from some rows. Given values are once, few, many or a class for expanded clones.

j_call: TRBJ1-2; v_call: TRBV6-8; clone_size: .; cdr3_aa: ASRSQGLFGYT
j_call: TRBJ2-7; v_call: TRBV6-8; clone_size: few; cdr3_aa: ASSYGGTDEEY
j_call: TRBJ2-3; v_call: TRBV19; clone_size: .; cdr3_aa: ASSIARTDTQY
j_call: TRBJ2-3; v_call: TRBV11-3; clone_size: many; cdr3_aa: ASSLDVRTDTQY
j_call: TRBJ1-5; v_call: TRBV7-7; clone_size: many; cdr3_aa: ASSQEAGAYNQPQH
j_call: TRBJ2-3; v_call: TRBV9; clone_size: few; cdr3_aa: ASSVVAGGADTQY
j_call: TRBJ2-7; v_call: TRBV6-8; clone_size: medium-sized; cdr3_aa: ASSLGHSYEQY
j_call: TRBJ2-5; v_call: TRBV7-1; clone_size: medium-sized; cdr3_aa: ASSLQASMETQY
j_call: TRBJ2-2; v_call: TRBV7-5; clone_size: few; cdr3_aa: ASSSGLASSGELF
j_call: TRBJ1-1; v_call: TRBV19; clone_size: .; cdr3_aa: ASKIRETEAF
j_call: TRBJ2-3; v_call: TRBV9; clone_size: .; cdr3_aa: ASSDMASTDTQY
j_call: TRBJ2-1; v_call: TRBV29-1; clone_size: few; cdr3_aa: SAPGGGGSYNEQF
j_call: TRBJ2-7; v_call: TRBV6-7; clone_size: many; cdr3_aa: ASSFQQGDSQY
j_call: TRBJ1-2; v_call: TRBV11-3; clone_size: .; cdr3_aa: ASSLESRTQGYT
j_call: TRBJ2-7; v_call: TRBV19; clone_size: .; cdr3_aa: ASSIAGQPYEQY
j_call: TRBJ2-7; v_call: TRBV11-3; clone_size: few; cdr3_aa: ASSLRRGASEQY
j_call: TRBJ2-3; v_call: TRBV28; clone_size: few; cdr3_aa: ASSKEVDTQY